This T cell receptor (beta chain) was found in a study of OX40 agonist ivuxolimab in advanced cancers. Study-wide background: Patients were treated with ivuxolimab, an agonistic anti-OX40 (CD134) antibody.

The CDR3 spans 13 residues. After removal of 6 bases from V and 8 bases from J, the junction contained 11 bases not matched to a gene. Germline V CDR1 and CDR2: GTSNPN, SVGIG (reference sequence). Findings and caveats of the study: Some of the nonresponding patients also showed low levels of normalized T-cell clonal expansion.

Produced via immunoSEQ multiplex PCR; TCRdb's table is partial and in-frame only. This table holds around 3,000 clones, about three quarters found once. Notes on this clone: The antigen is unknown.

This receptor was obtained from an adult with an advanced solid tumor such as melanoma, head and neck, liver or kidney cancer. V usage is TRBV30 and J usage is TRBJ1-2; TRBD1 matches 8 bases. This specimen was CD4+ or CD8+ T cells sorted from blood, taken in a trial of the OX40 agonist ivuxolimab. The CDR3 DNA follows: TGTGCCTGTCACCCTCGACAGGGGCGCGGCTACACCTTC. It encodes CACHPRQGRGYTF.